One sample yielded the 3 T cell receptor beta chains listed below, sequenced in a study of Graves' ophthalmopathy and Graves' hyperthyroidism. RNA served as the template for amplifying TCR beta CDR3 regions. Following a first-round RT-PCR that used HTBI primers, a second-round multiplex PCR was carried out. TCRdb re-called the multiplex PCR reads through MiXCR, storing one row per CDR3 protein. The sample shows about 220,000 distinct CDR3 sequences, under 25% of them seen only once. Material for sequencing was peripheral blood. These receptors all stem from a woman between 45 and 65 years old with Graves' ophthalmopathy.

The sample holds many counts of this clonotype. The chain carries TRBV7-2 and TRBJ1-6; D is uncertain. The germline CDR1 and CDR2 sequences are SGHTA and FQGNSA. This CDR3 contains 13 residues. V was shortened by 7 bases and J by 8 bases, with 12 bases between the two germline ends. The CDR3 bases are TGTGCCAGCAACAAGAGGGCAGATTCACCCCTCCACTTT. Its protein is CASNKRADSPLHF.

In its sample, this clonotype was seen many times. The chain couples TRBV6-5 to TRBJ1-1, with a tentative D call TRBD1 (5 bases). Deletions cut 6 bases from V and 5 bases from J, with 16 bases between. Germline loops: CDR1 MNHEY, CDR2 SVGAGI. This CDR3 has 14 amino acids. The CDR3 DNA is TGTGCCAGCAGATCTCAGGGAGCGGAAACTGAAGCTTTCTTT. Amino acids: CASRSQGAETEAFF.

This clonotype was seen ten or more times. It may be a read error: a sequence one base away is much more abundant. V and J are TRBV5-1 and TRBJ1-1, with D unclear. V gave up 5 bases and J gave up 1 base, with 12 bases separating them. Germline V gives CDR1 SGHRS, CDR2 YFSETQ. The CDR3 spans 14 residues. CDR3 in amino acids: CASRKAGANTEAFF. The CDR3 DNA reads TGCGCCAGCAGGAAGGCAGGTGCGAACACTGAAGCTTTCTTT.